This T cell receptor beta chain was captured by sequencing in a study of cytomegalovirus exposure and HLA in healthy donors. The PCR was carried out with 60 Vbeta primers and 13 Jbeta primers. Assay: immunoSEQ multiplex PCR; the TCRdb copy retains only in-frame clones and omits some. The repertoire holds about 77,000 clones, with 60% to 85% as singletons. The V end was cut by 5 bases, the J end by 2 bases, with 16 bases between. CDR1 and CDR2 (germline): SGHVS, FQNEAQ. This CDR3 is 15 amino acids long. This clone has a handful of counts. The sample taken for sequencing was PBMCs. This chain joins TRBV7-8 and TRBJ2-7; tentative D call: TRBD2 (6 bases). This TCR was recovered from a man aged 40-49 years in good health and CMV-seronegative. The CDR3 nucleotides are TGTGCCAGCAGCCCCTCTTTTAGCGGCACCTACGAGCAGTACTTC. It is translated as CASSPSFSGTYEQYF.